These 30 T cell receptor beta chains share one sample of origin, sequenced in a study of blood T cell repertoires in COVID-19. TCRdb's table, derived via immunoSEQ multiplex PCR, lists solely in-frame clones and lacks some. This repertoire shows a few hundred thousand clones, around 91% found once; its top ten account for around 13%. The specimen sequenced was peripheral blood. The receptor set was obtained from a woman aged 60 to 75 with acute or convalescent COVID-19.

The chain recombines TRBV7-9 with TRBJ1-5, with 9 bases fitting TRBD1. The V segment lost 5 bases and the J segment 6 bases; nucleotides outside the gene matches: 14. The V gene's germline CDR1 is SEHNR and CDR2 FQNEAQ (reference sequence). The CDR3 runs 17 residues. CDR3 in amino acids: CASSPLPRDRASQPQHF. The CDR3 coding sequence is TGTGCCAGCAGCCCCCTCCCCCGGGACAGGGCTTCTCAGCCCCAGCATTTT.

The chain recombines TRBV28 with TRBJ2-7, with D tentatively TRBD1 (6 bases). Trimming took off 6 bases at V and 2 bases at J, with 20 bases between the two ends. The CDR3 is 16 amino acids. In germline, CDR1 is MDHEN, CDR2 SYDVKM. The CDR3 sequence: CASRVATGHNTYEQYF. CDR3 bases: TGTGCCAGCAGGGTTGCAACAGGGCACAACACCTACGAGCAGTACTTC.

V usage is TRBV7-9 and J usage is TRBJ1-6; 9 bases line up with TRBD1. The CDR3 runs 15 residues. Germline assignment: CDR1 SEHNR and CDR2 FQNEAQ (reference sequence). V gave up 1 base and J gave up 6 bases; unmatched junction bases: 1. The CDR3 region is CASSLETGGNSPLHF. For the CDR3, the DNA is TGTGCCAGCAGCTTAGAGACAGGGGGTAATTCACCCCTCCACTTT.

This chain uses TRBV5-1 with TRBJ2-1; TRBD2 is a possible D gene (6 bases). There are 11 residues in the CDR3. CDR1 and CDR2 from the germline V gene are SGHRS and YFSETQ. Trimming removed 4 bases at V and 11 bases at J, with 10 bases between. This chain's CDR3 is CASSRRDKQFF. CDR3 bases: TGCGCCAGCAGCCGGAGGGATAAGCAGTTCTTC.

The sample holds one count of this clone. The rearrangement links TRBV29-1 to TRBJ2-1; 12 bases are shared with TRBD2. The CDR3 runs 18 residues. With 1 base clipped from V and 6 bases from J, the junction kept 13 bases outside the gene matches. Germline V gene data show CDR1 as SQVTM and CDR2 as ANQGSEA. DNA for the CDR3: TGCAGCGTTGAAGGGGGTCGAACTAGCGGGGGGAAAGCCAATGAGCAGTTCTTC. Translated, it gives CSVEGGRTSGGKANEQFF.

This chain uses TRBV10-2 with TRBJ2-4, with 11 bases lining up with TRBD2. V lost 6 bases to trimming and J lost 0 bases; unmatched junction nucleotides: 10. Germline CDR1 is WSHSY and CDR2 is SAAADI. This CDR3 has 18 residues. CDR3: CASRYAGLADLAKNIQYF. The CDR3 DNA reads as TGCGCCAGCAGGTATGCGGGACTAGCGGATCTAGCCAAAAACATTCAGTACTTC.

This clone was found once. The chain employs TRBV5-5 and TRBJ1-4, with D maybe TRBD1 (5 bases). Germline CDR1 and CDR2: SGHKS and YYEKEE (reference sequence). This CDR3 has 11 amino acids. The V and J ends lost 4 bases and 12 bases respectively, with 10 bases between them. The DNA of the CDR3 is TGTGCCAGCAGCCCGGGGGTGGAACTGTTTTTT. Its translation: CASSPGVELFF.

This clone has more than one count but fewer than ten. The V gene is TRBV24-1, the J gene TRBJ1-2; D ambiguous. The CDR3 runs to 12 residues. V was trimmed by 5 bases and J by 1 base, leaving 4 bases between them. Germline CDR1 is KGHDR and CDR2 is SFDVKD. The CDR3 bases are TGTGCCACCAGTGGTAGTAACTATGGCTACACCTTC. This encodes CATSGSNYGYTF.

In DNA, the CDR3 is TGTGCCAGCAGCCAACAGGGAATCCGCTCTGGAAACACCATATATTTT. The encoded protein is CASSQQGIRSGNTIYF. The chain is built from TRBV5-4 and TRBJ1-3; a weak D match, TRBD1 (6 bases). V was cut by 4 bases and J by 0 bases, with 14 bases left in between. CDR1 and CDR2 from the germline V gene are SGHNT and YYREEE (reference sequence). This CDR3 comprises 16 residues.

This clone came up once. A read error may account for a junction end that differs from germline. The rearrangement joins TRBV19 to TRBJ1-6; D unresolved. There are 12 residues in the CDR3. Germline V gene data show CDR1 as LNHDA and CDR2 as SQIVND (reference sequence). CDR3 DNA sequence: TGTGCCAGTAGCCGGGGAGTGGGCAGCCCCAGCTTT. Translation: CASSRGVGSPSF.

This clone was detected only a few times. This chain connects TRBV7-6 to TRBJ1-4; 7 bases are shared with TRBD1. This CDR3 has 17 residues. Germline trimming cut 4 bases from V and 3 bases from J; bases unmatched to any gene: 11. Germline V gene data show CDR1 as SGHVS and CDR2 as FNYEAQ. CDR3 sequence: CASSSTQGTGANEKLFF. The CDR3 nucleotides are TGTGCCAGCAGCTCCACACAGGGGACCGGGGCTAATGAAAAACTGTTTTTT.

The chain employs TRBV5-1 and TRBJ1-4; unclear D gene. The CDR3 is made up of 15 amino acids. CDR1 and CDR2 (germline): SGHRS, YFSETQ. V was shortened by 2 bases and J by 0 bases, with 8 bases between the two germline ends. As DNA, the CDR3 is TGCGCCAGCAGCTTCCAGGCTGCAACTAATGAAAAACTGTTTTTT. This sequence encodes CASSFQAATNEKLFF.

This chain links TRBV28 with TRBJ1-4; 7 bases agree with TRBD1. The junction had 6 bases not matched to a gene; V was cut back by 4 bases and J by 4 bases. Germline assignment: CDR1 MDHEN and CDR2 SYDVKM. This CDR3 comprises 15 residues. In nucleotides, the CDR3 is TGTGCCAGCAGTTCCCCACAGGGGAATAATGAAAAACTGTTTTTT. It encodes CASSSPQGNNEKLFF.

The rearrangement joins TRBV27 to TRBJ2-7; 11 positions match TRBD2. With V trimmed by 6 bases and J by 3 bases, 1 base remained unmatched. The CDR3 length is 13 residues. Germline CDR1 MNHEY, CDR2 SMNVEV (reference sequence). The DNA for the CDR3 is TGTGCCAGCAGGGGGACTAGCGGCTACGAGCAGTACTTC. This sequence encodes CASRGTSGYEQYF.

The CDR3 bases are TGTGCCAGCAGTGAGACAGGCCCCCTCAATCAGCCCCAGCATTTT. Protein product: CASSETGPLNQPQHF. The chain joins TRBV2 to TRBJ1-5; possibly TRBD1 for D (6 bases). The ends were cut back, 3 bases at V and 3 bases at J, with 12 bases in the middle. The CDR3 runs to 15 residues. Germline CDR1 SNHLY, CDR2 FYNNEI.

This chain uses TRBV5-6 with TRBJ1-5, with TRBD1 matching over 8 bases. The CDR3 covers 15 residues. J was trimmed by 6 bases and V by 4 bases; bases with no gene match: 9. The germline CDR1 and CDR2 sequences are SGHDT and YYEEEE. This CDR3 reads CASSGPGGGGQPQHF. The CDR3 nucleotides are TGTGCCAGCAGCGGGCCAGGGGGCGGAGGTCAGCCCCAGCATTTT.

This sequence joins TRBV5-1 and TRBJ2-5; 7 bases match TRBD2. With 1 base clipped from V and 5 bases from J, the junction kept 11 bases outside the gene matches. The CDR3 extends over 16 amino acids. Germline assignment: CDR1 SGHRS and CDR2 YFSETQ. CDR3 nucleotides: TGCGCCAGCAGCTTGAATTCTGGGGGAGGGCTCGAGACCCAGTACTTC. This codes for CASSLNSGGGLETQYF. Combining the CDR3 with reference TRBV5-1 and TRBJ2-5 gives the whole variable domain KAGVTQTPRYLIKTRGQQVTLSCSPISGHRSVSWYQQTPGQGLQFLFEYFSETQRNKGNFPGRFSGRQFSNSRSEMNVSTLELGDSALYLCASSLNSGGGLETQYFGPGTRLLVL.

The rearrangement joins TRBV6-2 or TRBV6-3 to TRBJ2-4; D call uncertain. The length of the CDR3 is 17 residues. Germline V gene sequence: CDR1 MNHEY, CDR2 SVGEGT. V was clipped by 6 bases and J by 0 bases, with 18 bases between them. CDR3 nucleotides: TGTGCCAGCAGCCCCAAACTACGGCCCCTAGCCAAAAACATTCAGTACTTC. It is translated as CASSPKLRPLAKNIQYF.

J is TRBJ1-1 and V is TRBV29-1; 8 bases fit TRBD1. The V gene end was trimmed by 6 bases and the J gene end by 4 bases; junction bases not matched to a gene: 7. The CDR3 has 13 amino acids. From germline, CDR1 is SQVTM and CDR2 ANQGSEA. The CDR3 DNA sequence: TGCAGCGTAGGTGGACAGGGAGGCACTGAAGCTTTCTTT. Its translation: CSVGGQGGTEAFF.

The chain couples TRBV21-1 to TRBJ1-3; the table's D gene call, TRBD1, was not cross checked with the DNA. TRBV21-1 is a known pseudogene. This CDR3 is built from 18 residues. The CDR3 here is CASRKEVSGQVCRNTIYF. The CDR3 bases are TGTGCCAGCAGAAAAGAGGTTTCGGGACAGGTTTGTAGAAACACCATATATTTT.

The rearrangement joins TRBV6-6 to TRBJ2-5, with 7 bases lining up with TRBD1. Unmatched junction bases numbered 3, after V lost 8 bases and J lost 0 bases. Germline CDR1 is MNHNY and CDR2 is SVGAGI (reference sequence). CDR3 length: 13 residues. This CDR3 is CASVGQNQETQYF. Here the CDR3 DNA reads TGTGCCAGCGTGGGACAGAACCAAGAGACCCAGTACTTC.

The rearrangement uses TRBV5-1 and TRBJ1-3; 10 bases fit TRBD1. Germline trimming cut 4 bases from V and 4 bases from J; bases unmatched to any gene: 8. The germline V gene has CDR1 SGHRS and CDR2 YFSETQ. CDR3 length: 16 amino acids. The CDR3 protein is CASSMTGGAGGNTIYF. The CDR3 nucleotides are TGCGCCAGCAGCATGACAGGGGGCGCGGGAGGAAACACCATATATTTT. Full variable domain (missing parts from reference TRBV5-1 and TRBJ1-3): KAGVTQTPRYLIKTRGQQVTLSCSPISGHRSVSWYQQTPGQGLQFLFEYFSETQRNKGNFPGRFSGRQFSNSRSEMNVSTLELGDSALYLCASSMTGGAGGNTIYFGEGSWLTVV.

This chain connects TRBV27 to TRBJ2-7; 7 bases are a match to TRBD1. Germline V CDR1 and CDR2: MNHEY, SMNVEV (reference sequence). Trimming removed 5 bases from V and 3 bases from J; junction bases left unmatched: 7. This CDR3 region has 14 residues. The CDR3 nucleotides are TGTGCCAGCAGTCCTGGACAGGATTACTACGAGCAGTACTTC. Amino acid sequence: CASSPGQDYYEQYF.

J is TRBJ2-3 and V is TRBV6-5; TRBD1 agrees at 9 bases. This CDR3 has 15 residues. After removal of 6 bases from V and 2 bases from J, the junction contained 6 bases not matched to a gene. Germline loops: CDR1 MNHEY, CDR2 SVGAGI. In nucleotides, the CDR3 is TGTGCCAGCAGAGGCCGGACAGGGGACACAGATACGCAGTATTTT. It translates to CASRGRTGDTDTQYF.

The rearrangement links TRBV29-1 to TRBJ2-5, with 8 bases that match TRBD2. The CDR3 consists of 15 residues. CDR1 and CDR2 from the germline V gene are SQVTM and ANQGSEA. J lost 4 bases, V lost 0 bases, and 7 bases had no gene match. DNA of the CDR3: TGCAGCGTTGAAGATTGGGAACGGGAGGGAGAGACCCAGTACTTC. Translation: CSVEDWEREGETQYF. Full variable domain (remainder filled in from reference TRBV29-1 and TRBJ2-5): SAVISQKPSRDICQRGTSLTIQCQVDSQVTMMFWYRQQPGQSLTLIATANQGSEATYESGFVIDKFPISRPNLTFSTLTVSNMSPEDSSIYLCSVEDWEREGETQYFGPGTRLLVL.

This clone was observed a handful of times. The chain combines TRBV7-9 with TRBJ1-2; possible D gene TRBD1, 6 bases. Trimming stripped 8 bases from V and 8 bases from J, with 15 bases between. CDR3 length: 12 amino acids. Germline lookup yields CDR1 SEHNR and CDR2 FQNEAQ (reference sequence). CDR3 sequence reads: CASGLGAGGYTF. The CDR3 DNA is TGTGCCAGCGGGCTGGGGGCAGGAGGCTACACCTTC.

This sequence joins TRBV27 and TRBJ1-2, with TRBD1 as a possible D gene (5 bases). The length of the CDR3 is 12 residues. The germline CDR1 and CDR2 sequences are MNHEY and SMNVEV (reference sequence). V shed 10 bases and J shed 2 bases, with 11 bases lying between them. The chain's CDR3 is CATRGVNYGYTF. The CDR3 coding sequence is TGTGCCACCCGGGGGGTGAACTATGGCTACACCTTC.

V is TRBV18 and J is TRBJ2-2; TRBD1 is a possible D gene (5 bases). The CDR3 loop spans 15 amino acids. Germline assignment: CDR1 KGHSH and CDR2 LQKENI. Trimming took off 5 bases at V and 1 base at J, with 11 bases between the two ends. Written as DNA, the CDR3 is TGTGCCAGCTCAAAGGCAGGGAAGAACACCGGGGAGCTGTTTTTT. Protein sequence: CASSKAGKNTGELFF.

This clone was picked up one time. The V call is TRBV19, the J call TRBJ2-2; D gene unclear. There are 13 residues in the CDR3. Deletions cut 7 bases from V and 2 bases from J, with 8 bases between. Germline CDR1 and CDR2: LNHDA and SQIVND (reference sequence). CDR3 residues: CASNYPNTGELFF. The DNA for the CDR3 is TGTGCCAGTAACTACCCTAACACCGGGGAGCTGTTTTTT.

The chain combines TRBV7-2 with TRBJ1-6; no definite D call. The CDR3 has 16 residues. The germline V gene has CDR1 SGHTA and CDR2 FQGNSA. Trimming pared 1 base from V and 0 bases from J, leaving 7 bases between. CDR3 in amino acids: CASSLEAVSYNSPLHF. Written as DNA, the CDR3 is TGTGCCAGCAGCTTAGAAGCTGTCTCCTATAATTCACCCCTCCACTTT.